This T cell receptor beta chain was captured in a study of shared clonotypes between healthy human individuals. Findings and limits, study-wide: The naive CD4 repertoires of several donors were compared, and approximately 5.3% of clonotypes were shared. Clonotypes not shared had lower generation probabilities than those common to all four donors.

The V gene lost 1 base and the J gene lost 5 bases, with 17 bases spanning the gap. Germline V gene data show CDR1 as MNHEY and CDR2 as SMNVEV (reference sequence). This CDR3 is 16 amino acids long. This clone was observed once. Its antigen is as yet unknown. Naive CD8 cells, CD45RO-negative and positively selected for CCR7, excluded terminally differentiated effector memory CD45RA+ cells. Genomic DNA of each subset was evenly split across several immunoSEQ plates. Clones were sequenced by immunoSEQ multiplex PCR, and TCRdb holds only the in-frame ones, with some missing. The table has more than 2 million clones, over 85% seen once.

Sequencing was performed on naive CD8+ T cells from PBMCs. The chain has TRBV27 and TRBJ1-2; TRBD1 is a possible D gene (5 bases). The receptor was derived from a man younger than 35 in good health. Some clones in this sample may be carry-over from other donors' samples. CDR3 loop: CASSLFPGTPMYGYTF. The CDR3 region has the DNA TGTGCCAGCAGTTTATTTCCCGGGACGCCTATGTATGGCTACACCTTC.